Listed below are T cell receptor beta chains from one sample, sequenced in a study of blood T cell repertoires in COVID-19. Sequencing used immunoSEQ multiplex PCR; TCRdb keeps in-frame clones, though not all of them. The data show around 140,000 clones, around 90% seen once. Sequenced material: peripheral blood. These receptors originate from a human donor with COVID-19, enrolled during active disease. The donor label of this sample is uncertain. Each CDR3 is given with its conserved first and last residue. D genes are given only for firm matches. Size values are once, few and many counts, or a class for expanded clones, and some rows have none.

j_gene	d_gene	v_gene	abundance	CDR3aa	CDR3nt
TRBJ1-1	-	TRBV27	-	CASSGGRADTEAFF	TGTGCCAGCAGTGGGGGCAGGGCGGACACTGAAGCTTTCTTT
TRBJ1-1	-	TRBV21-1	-	CASPPKNTEAFF	TGTGCCAGCCCCCCTAAGAACACTGAAGCTTTCTTT
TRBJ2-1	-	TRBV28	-	CASSLGRGSNEQFF	TGTGCCAGCAGTTTGGGACGGGGGAGTAATGAGCAGTTCTTC
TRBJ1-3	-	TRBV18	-	CASSPPSGFSGNTIYF	TGTGCCAGCTCACCACCCTCCGGGTTCTCTGGAAACACCATATATTTT
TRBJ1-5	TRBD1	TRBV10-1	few	CASSTGQGDQPQHF	TGCGCCAGCAGTACGGGACAGGGGGACCAGCCCCAGCATTTT
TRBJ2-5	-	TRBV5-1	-	CASSLGQMIETQYF	TGCGCCAGCAGCTTAGGACAGATGATAGAGACCCAGTACTTC
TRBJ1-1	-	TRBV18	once	CASSPMDTQGVNTEAFF	TGTGCCAGCTCACCAATGGACACCCAAGGCGTGAACACTGAAGCTTTCTTT
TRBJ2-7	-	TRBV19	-	CASSINRATFRHEQYF	TGTGCCAGTAGTATTAACCGCGCTACTTTCAGGCACGAGCAGTACTTC
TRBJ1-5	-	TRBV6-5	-	CASSYSFYSNQPQHF	TGTGCCAGCAGTTACAGCTTTTATAGCAATCAGCCCCAGCATTTT
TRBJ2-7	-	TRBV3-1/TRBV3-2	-	CASSPFGGTETYEQYF	TGTGCCAGCAGCCCGTTCGGAGGGACGGAGACCTACGAGCAGTACTTC
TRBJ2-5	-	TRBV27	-	CASSLGGAGETQYF	TGTGCCAGCAGTTTAGGGGGGGCTGGGGAGACCCAGTACTTC
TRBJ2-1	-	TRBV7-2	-	CASSLVNRGGFNEQFF	TGTGCCAGCAGCTTAGTAAACAGGGGGGGGTTTAATGAGCAGTTCTTC
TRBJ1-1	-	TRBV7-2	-	CASSLNREDTEAFF	TGTGCCAGCAGCTTAAACCGGGAGGACACTGAAGCTTTCTTT
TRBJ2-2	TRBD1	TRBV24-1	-	CATSEKAGTGRPGELFF	TGTGCCACCAGTGAAAAAGCCGGGACAGGGAGGCCCGGGGAGCTGTTTTTT
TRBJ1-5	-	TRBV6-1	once	CASSASRQAGSQPQHF	TGTGCCAGCAGTGCCTCCAGACAGGCTGGTAGTCAGCCCCAGCATTTT
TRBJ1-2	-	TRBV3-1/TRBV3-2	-	CASSRTGLGGYTF	TGTGCCAGCAGTCGAACAGGATTGGGTGGCTACACCTTC
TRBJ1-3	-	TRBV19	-	CASSPGTTYTGNTIYF	TGTGCCAGTAGTCCCGGGACAACTTATACTGGAAACACCATATATTTT
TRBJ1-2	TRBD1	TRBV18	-	CASSPGDREYGYTF	TGTGCCAGCTCACCAGGGGACAGGGAATATGGCTACACCTTC
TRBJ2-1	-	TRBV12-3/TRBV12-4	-	CASRRAYNEQFF	TGTGCCAGCAGAAGAGCCTACAATGAGCAGTTCTTC
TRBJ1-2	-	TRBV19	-	CASTPIPAGGARGYTF	TGTGCCAGTACCCCTATCCCGGCGGGGGGCGCACGGGGCTACACCTTC
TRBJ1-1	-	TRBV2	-	CASTTNMARNTEAFF	TGTGCCAGCACCACAAACATGGCCAGGAACACTGAAGCTTTCTTT
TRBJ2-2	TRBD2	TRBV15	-	CATTGREGPGELFF	TGTGCCACCACGGGGCGGGAGGGCCCCGGGGAGCTGTTTTTT
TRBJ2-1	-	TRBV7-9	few	CASGNIRQEQFF	TGTGCCAGTGGAAACATCAGACAGGAGCAGTTCTTC
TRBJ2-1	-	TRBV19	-	CASSIGGAGDNEQFF	TGTGCCAGTAGTATAGGAGGGGCAGGGGACAATGAGCAGTTCTTC
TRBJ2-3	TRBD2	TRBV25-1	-	CASSEYAGGRTDTQYF	TGTGCCAGCAGTGAATACGCGGGGGGACGCACAGATACGCAGTATTTT
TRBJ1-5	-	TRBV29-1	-	CSVEPPGGGNQPQHF	TGCAGCGTTGAGCCCCCCGGTGGAGGCAATCAGCCCCAGCATTTT
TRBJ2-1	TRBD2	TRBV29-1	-	CSVVPGLGPYNEQFF	TGCAGCGTTGTCCCGGGACTAGGACCTTACAATGAGCAGTTCTTC
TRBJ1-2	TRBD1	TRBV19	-	CASSIDWTGDGGYTF	TGTGCCAGTAGTATAGACTGGACAGGGGACGGGGGCTACACCTTC
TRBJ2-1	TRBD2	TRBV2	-	CASSDWASGGYRSYNEQFF	TGTGCCAGCAGTGATTGGGCTAGCGGGGGATACCGCTCCTACAATGAGCAGTTCTTC
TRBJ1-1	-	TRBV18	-	CASSPEGGVNTEAFF	TGTGCCAGCTCGCCCGAGGGAGGGGTGAACACTGAAGCTTTCTTT
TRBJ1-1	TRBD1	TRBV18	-	CASSPQGQGFGTEAFF	TGTGCCAGCTCACCTCAGGGACAGGGGTTCGGCACTGAAGCTTTCTTT
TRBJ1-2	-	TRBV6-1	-	CASREGAPRRRGYTF	TGTGCCAGCAGAGAAGGAGCCCCGAGGCGTCGGGGCTACACCTTC
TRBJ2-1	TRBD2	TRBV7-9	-	CASSLASGGAREQFF	TGTGCCAGCAGCTTGGCTAGCGGGGGGGCCCGCGAGCAGTTCTTC
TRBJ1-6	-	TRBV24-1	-	CATRPWSSYNSPLHF	TGTGCCACCAGACCCTGGAGCTCCTATAATTCACCCCTCCACTTT
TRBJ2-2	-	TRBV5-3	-	CARRAGPQNTGELFF	TGTGCCAGAAGAGCAGGGCCCCAAAACACCGGGGAGCTGTTTTTT
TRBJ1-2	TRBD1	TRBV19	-	CASSIGQGVRYGYTF	TGTGCCAGTAGTATAGGACAGGGGGTGCGCTATGGCTACACCTTC
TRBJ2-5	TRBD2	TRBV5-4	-	CASSFYSGGGQETQYF	TGTGCCAGCAGCTTTTACAGCGGGGGGGGGCAAGAGACCCAGTACTTC
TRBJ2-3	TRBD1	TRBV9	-	CASSALGTGIDTQYF	TGTGCCAGCAGCGCCTTGGGGACAGGTATCGATACGCAGTATTTT
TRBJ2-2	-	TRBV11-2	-	CASSVTGPGELFF	TGTGCCAGCAGCGTCACAGGTCCCGGGGAGCTGTTTTTT
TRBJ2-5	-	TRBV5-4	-	CASSLSRGGAETQYF	TGTGCCAGCAGCTTGAGTAGGGGGGGGGCGGAGACCCAGTACTTC
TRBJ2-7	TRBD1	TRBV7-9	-	CASSPGQGATYEQYF	TGTGCCAGCAGTCCGGGACAGGGGGCGACCTACGAGCAGTACTTC
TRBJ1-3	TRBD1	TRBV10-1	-	CASRPGTDAGNTIYF	TGCGCCAGCAGGCCCGGGACAGACGCTGGAAACACCATATATTTT
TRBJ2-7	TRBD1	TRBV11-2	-	CASSLEPDRGYEQYF	TGTGCCAGCAGCTTAGAACCGGACAGGGGGTACGAGCAGTACTTC